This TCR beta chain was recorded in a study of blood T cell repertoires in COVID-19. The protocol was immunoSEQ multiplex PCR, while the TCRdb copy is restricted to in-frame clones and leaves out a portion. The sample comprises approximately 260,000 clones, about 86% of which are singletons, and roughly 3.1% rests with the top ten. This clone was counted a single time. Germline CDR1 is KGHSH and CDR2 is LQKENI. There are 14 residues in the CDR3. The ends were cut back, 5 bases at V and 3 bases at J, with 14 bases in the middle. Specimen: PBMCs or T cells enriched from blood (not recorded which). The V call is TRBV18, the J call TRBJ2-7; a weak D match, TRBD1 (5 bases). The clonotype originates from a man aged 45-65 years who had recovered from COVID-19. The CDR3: CASSTARTIYEQYF. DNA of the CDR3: TGTGCCAGCTCAACAGCTAGGACAATCTACGAGCAGTACTTC.